Shown below are 14 T cell receptor beta chains from a single sample sequenced in a study of control samples from healthy donors and cancer patients. Only in-frame clones appear in the TCRdb table, and some are missing; sequencing was by immunoSEQ multiplex PCR. The sample lists roughly 10,000 clones; approximately 90% were seen once. Sequencing input: PBMCs. All receptors come from a man between 60 and 75 years old with colorectal cancer.

This clone was detected once. This sequence joins TRBV23-1 and TRBJ2-1, with 9 bases lining up with TRBD1. TRBV23-1 is an open reading frame whose function is uncertain. With V trimmed by 11 bases and J by 9 bases, 20 bases remained unmatched. This CDR3 region has 16 residues. The CDR3 region is CARDREGRRIGPEQFF. The CDR3, as DNA: TGCGCCCGGGACAGGGAGGGGCGCAGGATAGGACCTGAGCAGTTCTTC.

The V gene is TRBV11-3, the J gene TRBJ2-7; weak D call: TRBD1 (5 bases). The CDR3 has 13 amino acids. Germline V CDR1 and CDR2: SGHNT, YENEEA. Trimming stripped 6 bases from V and 2 bases from J, with 11 bases between. Written as DNA, the CDR3 is TGTGCCAGCAGTAAGGGGCAGACCTACGAGCAGTACTTC. Translating it yields CASSKGQTYEQYF.

The CDR3, as DNA: TGTGCCAGCAGTTTACAATCTGGAAACACCATATATTTT. Translation: CASSLQSGNTIYF. The chain employs TRBV12-3 or TRBV12-4 and TRBJ1-3; D unresolved. V was trimmed by 2 bases and J by 1 base, leaving 3 bases between them. The CDR3 length is 13 residues.

The V and J genes are TRBV30 and TRBJ1-4, with a weak D call TRBD1 (6 bases). The CDR3 runs to 15 residues. Germline V gives CDR1 GTSNPN, CDR2 SVGIG (reference sequence). The V gene lost 7 bases and the J gene lost 8 bases, with 23 bases spanning the gap. The DNA of the CDR3 is TGTGCCTTGATCTCACGGGGACAATATAAGGAAAAACTGTTTTTT. Protein sequence: CALISRGQYKEKLFF.

The chain is built from TRBV4-3 and TRBJ1-1; D is possibly TRBD1 (5 bases). Trimming took off 0 bases at V and 5 bases at J, with 13 bases between the two ends. CDR3 length: 15 residues. Germline V lookup: CDR1 LGHNA, CDR2 YSLEER. CDR3 DNA: TGCGCCAGCAGCCAAGATTCGAGGGGACGAACTGAAGCTTTCTTT. Its translation is CASSQDSRGRTEAFF.

This clone was detected only once. The chain has TRBV4-3 and TRBJ2-2; D remains ambiguous. CDR1 and CDR2 from the germline V gene are LGHNA and YSLEER. CDR3 length equals 13 residues. Trimming took 0 bases from V and 9 from J, leaving 8 bases between them. CDR3 DNA: TGCGCCAGCAGCCAAGATGGCAGGCGGGAGCTGTTTTTT. Translated, it gives CASSQDGRRELFF.

V is TRBV29-1 and J is TRBJ1-1; possibly TRBD1 for D (5 bases). This CDR3 spans 14 amino acids. V was pared by 4 bases and J by 2 bases, with 14 bases between. The germline V gene encodes CDR1 SQVTM and CDR2 ANQGSEA. CDR3 residues: CSVVGTSINTEAFF. Here the CDR3 DNA reads TGCAGCGTTGTAGGGACGTCGATTAACACTGAAGCTTTCTTT.

The chain joins TRBV5-1 to TRBJ2-4; D could derive from TRBD1 or TRBD2 (5 bases each). The CDR3 is 15 residues long. With 2 bases removed from V and 7 bases from J, the gap between germline ends came to 16 bases. CDR1 SGHRS and CDR2 YFSETQ come from the germline V gene. CDR3 residues: CASSFSGREGNIQYF. As DNA, the CDR3 is TGCGCCAGCAGCTTTTCGGGGAGAGAGGGGAACATTCAGTACTTC.

The J gene is TRBJ1-3, the V gene TRBV30; D is undetermined. The ends were cut back, 0 bases at V and 12 bases at J, with 15 bases in the middle. Germline CDR1 is GTSNPN and CDR2 is SVGIG (reference sequence). This CDR3 region has 13 residues. CDR3 protein: CAWSVRRSSNIYF. The CDR3 bases are TGTGCCTGGAGTGTTCGTAGGAGCAGCAACATATATTTT.

This clone has only one observation. The chain links TRBV3-1 (or the pseudogene TRBV3-2) to TRBJ2-7, with D perhaps matching TRBD2 (6 bases). In germline, CDR1 is LGHDT, CDR2 YNNKEL (reference sequence). The CDR3 sequence is 15 residues long. Trimming took 4 bases from V and 3 from J, leaving 16 bases between them. The CDR3 DNA is TGTGCCAGCAGCCTTAATGGGGGGTACGGCTACGAGCAGTACTTC. This codes for CASSLNGGYGYEQYF.

The chain is built from TRBV9 and TRBJ2-3, with D unresolved. This CDR3 region has 14 residues. Per the germline V gene, CDR1 is SGDLS and CDR2 is YYNGEE. Trimming shortened V by 0 bases and J by 2 bases, and 7 bases separated the two germline ends. The CDR3 nucleotides read TGTGCCAGCAGCGTAGGTCAGACCACAGATACGCAGTATTTT. Its protein is CASSVGQTTDTQYF.

The chain employs TRBV6-1 and TRBJ2-3; the match to TRBD2 covers 9 bases. Germline V gene sequence: CDR1 MNHNS, CDR2 SASEGT. The CDR3 covers 14 residues. The V and J ends lost 2 bases and 4 bases, in that order; junction bases with no gene match: 1. The CDR3 coding sequence is TGTGCCAGCAGTGAACAGCGGGGGGCAGATACGCAGTATTTT. Translated: CASSEQRGADTQYF.

The chain couples TRBV29-1 to TRBJ1-1; D call uncertain. This CDR3 contains 14 residues. V was cut by 1 base and J by 1 base, with 10 bases left in between. Looked up from germline, CDR1 is SQVTM and CDR2 is ANQGSEA. In DNA form, the CDR3 reads TGCAGCGTTGAAGTAACGCTAGAGAACACTGAAGCTTTCTTT. It is translated as CSVEVTLENTEAFF.

The V call is TRBV7-9, the J call TRBJ1-2; 7 bases are a match to TRBD1. Germline-derived CDR1 and CDR2 are SEHNR and FQNEAQ (reference sequence). The CDR3 loop spans 15 amino acids. J was trimmed by 6 bases and V by 3 bases; bases with no gene match: 10. The CDR3 spells CASSFGEGASNGYTF. CDR3 DNA sequence: TGTGCCAGCAGCTTCGGCGAGGGGGCATCTAATGGCTACACCTTC. Full variable domain (missing parts from reference TRBV7-9 and TRBJ1-2): DTGVSQNPRHKITKRGQNVTFRCDPISEHNRLYWYRQTLGQGPEFLTYFQNEAQLEKSRLLSDRFSAERPKGSFSTLEIQRTEQGDSAMYLCASSFGEGASNGYTFGSGTRLTVV.